This T cell receptor (beta chain) was retrieved from a study of blood T cells in healthy people across ages (dated by TCRdb to the mid-2010s). Describing the broader study: In model experiments, template switching captured roughly one uniquely barcoded TCR beta cDNA molecule for every two T cells. The study measured age-related changes in TCR beta repertoire diversity using deep sequencing normalized with unique cDNA molecular identifiers. The donors were divided into four age groups: young (average around 15 years), middle-aged (about 40), aged (about 62) and long-lived (roughly 88). To avoid experimental bias, donors of different ages were randomly spread across the sequencing lanes. The study analyzed two additional independent replicas of 1 million unique cDNA reads from the same blood draw for two donors, one aged 18 to 29 and one aged 80 or older. Points the paper makes about the study in general: Estimates of total diversity based on one million sequenced T cells were regarded as lower bounds and as underestimates. Compared with the aged group, the long-lived group had more naive CD4+ T cells, fewer expanded clones and increased TCR diversity, a pattern suggesting age selection. A strong correlation was found between observed TCR beta diversity and the percentage of naive T cells measured by flow cytometry. Observed TCR beta diversity per million T cells fell roughly linearly with age, and a significant reduction was already apparent by age roughly 40. Because the CMV infection status of the donors was unknown, age-related changes in expanded clonotypes may potentially have been confounded. Since profiling was done on bulk unsorted PBMCs, naive and antigen-experienced compartments could not be conclusively compared.

The donors were 40 or so Caucasian individuals from Russia, aged roughly 6 to 90 years, who were systemically healthy. Each donor gave ten milliliters of peripheral blood, drawn into EDTA-treated Vacutainer tubes. Ficoll-Paque density-gradient centrifugation was used to isolate PBMCs, with at least 7 million per sample. Trizol reagent was used to extract total RNA from PBMCs, with at least 5.5 micrograms per sample. The percentages of naive CD45RAhigh/CD27high T cells were determined by flow cytometry on a PBMC aliquot from every donor. This clonotype was seen repeatedly, ten times or more. Its antigen specificity is not known. No clone much larger than this one lies a single base away; base qualities are absent. Reading from cysteine to phenylalanine, the CDR3 counts 15 amino acids. The CDR3 DNA has 45 bases and is translated from base 1. Trimming removed 4 bases from V and 5 bases from J; the gene matches leave 8 bases unexplained. Looking up the germline V gene yields CDR1 LGHNA and CDR2 YNFKEQ.

Libraries came from 5' RACE. Sequencing was carried out with an Illumina HiSeq 2500. A second PCR of about 6 to 12 cycles was performed with a sample-barcoded 5' primer and a J-beta primer mix. A unique molecular identifier was introduced onto each TCR beta cDNA molecule by a template-switch 5' adaptor carrying 12 random nucleotides. Each sample yielded at least 3 million CDR3-containing paired-end reads. The Mint cDNA synthesis kit, primed by a TRBC-specific oligonucleotide, was used to synthesize first-strand cDNA from all RNA. After uracil-DNA glycosylase treatment, a first 18-cycle PCR used universal primers M1SS and BC2_uni_R on all cDNA. The paper's data handling went like this. Each sample was normalized by randomly selecting 1 million high-quality reads, each carrying a distinct molecular identifier. Instead of being binned into consensus sequences, reads with shared molecular identifiers were discarded. CDR3 identification, clonotype clustering and error correction used MiTCR with a Q25 quality threshold and the strictest error-elimination algorithm. Lower-bound total TCR beta diversity was estimated with a nonparametric unseen species model using Euler transformation. Using fastp trimming at Q25 and MiXCR clonotype assembly, TCRdb reanalyzed the public sequencing data and kept in-frame beta chains. When rows share a CDR3 protein, they turn into one entry using the most common DNA and genes. TCRdb assigned the V and J calls; the authors' analysis was not used. Counted in this sample were approximately 730,000 distinct CDR3 sequences; 40% to 45% of them appeared once. The ten largest clones take up 20% to 25% of the sample.

The sequence was obtained from an older woman in good health. In this chain, TRBV4-2 is recombined with TRBJ2-3, with 8 middle bases fitting TRBD2. Material: blood. The DNA reads as follows: TGTGCCAGCAGCCCGCGGGAGGCGGGCGGAGATACGCAGTATTTT. Its protein product is CASSPREAGGDTQYF.